This record concerns one TCR beta chain sequence. No antigen is known for it. PCR employed 60 Vbeta and 13 Jbeta primers. The table came from immunoSEQ multiplex PCR; TCRdb's copy has only in-frame clones and leaves some out. The data contain about 150,000 clones, roughly 80% of them seen just once; the ten biggest clones take up roughly an eighth. This entry comes from a study of cytomegalovirus exposure and HLA in healthy donors. Study-level results: As a later analysis showed, a missense DCLRE1C variant was linked to trimming of TCR beta V- and J-genes. Most subjects' HLA-A and HLA-B alleles were reportedly predicted from TCR beta sequences. Upon later analysis, TCR association rates were observed to vary by HLA locus, being highest for DRB1 and lowest for HLA-C.

Healthy bone marrow donors made up the donors. The sequence came from a man aged 40-55 years in good health and CMV-seropositive. The specimen sequenced was PBMCs.

CDR3 residues: CASSLFSGAGQPQHF. The CDR3 DNA reads TGTGCCAGCAGCTTATTCAGCGGGGCCGGACAGCCCCAGCATTTT. The chain joins TRBV2 to TRBJ1-5, with TRBD1 as a possible D gene (5 bases). The CDR3 has 15 amino acids. The V gene's germline CDR1 is SNHLY and CDR2 FYNNEI. Trimming removed 6 bases at V and 7 bases at J, with 19 bases between.